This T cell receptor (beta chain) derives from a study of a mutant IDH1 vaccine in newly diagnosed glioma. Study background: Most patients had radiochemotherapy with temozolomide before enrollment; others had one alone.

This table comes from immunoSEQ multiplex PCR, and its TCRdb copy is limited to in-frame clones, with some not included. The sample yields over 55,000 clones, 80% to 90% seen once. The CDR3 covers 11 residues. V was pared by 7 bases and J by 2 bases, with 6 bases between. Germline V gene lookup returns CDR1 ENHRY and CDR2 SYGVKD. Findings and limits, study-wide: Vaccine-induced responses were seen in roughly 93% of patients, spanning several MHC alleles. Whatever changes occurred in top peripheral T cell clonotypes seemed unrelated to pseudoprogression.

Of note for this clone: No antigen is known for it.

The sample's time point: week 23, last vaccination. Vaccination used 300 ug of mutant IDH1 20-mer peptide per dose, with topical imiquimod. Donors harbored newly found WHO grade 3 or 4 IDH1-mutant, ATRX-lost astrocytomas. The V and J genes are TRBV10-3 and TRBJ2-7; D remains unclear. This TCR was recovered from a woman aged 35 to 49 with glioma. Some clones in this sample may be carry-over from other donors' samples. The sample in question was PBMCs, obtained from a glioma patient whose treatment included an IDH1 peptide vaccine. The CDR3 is CAIKNAYEQYF. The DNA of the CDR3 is TGTGCCATCAAAAATGCCTACGAGCAGTACTTC.